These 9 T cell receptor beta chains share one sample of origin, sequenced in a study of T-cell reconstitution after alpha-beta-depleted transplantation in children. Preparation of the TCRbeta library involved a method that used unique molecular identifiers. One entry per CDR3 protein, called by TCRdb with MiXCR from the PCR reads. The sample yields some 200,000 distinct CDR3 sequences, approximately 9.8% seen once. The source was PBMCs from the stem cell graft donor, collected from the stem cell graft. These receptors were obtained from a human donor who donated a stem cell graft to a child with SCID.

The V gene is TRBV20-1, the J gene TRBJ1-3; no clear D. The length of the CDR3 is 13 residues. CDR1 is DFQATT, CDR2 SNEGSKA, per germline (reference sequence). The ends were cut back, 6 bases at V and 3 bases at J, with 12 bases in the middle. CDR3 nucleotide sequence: TGCAGTGCGCGCCAAGGGAATGGAAACACCATATATTTT. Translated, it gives CSARQGNGNTIYF.

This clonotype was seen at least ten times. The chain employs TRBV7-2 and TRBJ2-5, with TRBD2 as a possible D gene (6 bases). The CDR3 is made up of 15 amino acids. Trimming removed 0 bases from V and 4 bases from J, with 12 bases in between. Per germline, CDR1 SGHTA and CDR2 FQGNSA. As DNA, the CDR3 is TGTGCCAGCAGCTTAGCAGGAGGGGAAGGAGAGACCCAGTACTTC. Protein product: CASSLAGGEGETQYF.

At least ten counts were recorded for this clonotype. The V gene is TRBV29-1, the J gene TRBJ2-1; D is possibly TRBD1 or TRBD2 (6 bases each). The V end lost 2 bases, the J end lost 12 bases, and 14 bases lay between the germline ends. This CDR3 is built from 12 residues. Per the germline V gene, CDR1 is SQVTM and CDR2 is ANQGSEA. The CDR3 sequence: CSVEQRGVGQFF. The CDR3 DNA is TGCAGCGTTGAACAGAGGGGGGTCGGGCAGTTCTTC.

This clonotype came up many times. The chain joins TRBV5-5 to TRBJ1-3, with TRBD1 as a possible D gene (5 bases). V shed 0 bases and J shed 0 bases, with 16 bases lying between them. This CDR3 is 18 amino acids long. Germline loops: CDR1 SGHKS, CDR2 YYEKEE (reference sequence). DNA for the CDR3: TGTGCCAGCAGCTTGGGACCCCACAGGACCAGCTCTGGAAACACCATATATTTT. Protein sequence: CASSLGPHRTSSGNTIYF. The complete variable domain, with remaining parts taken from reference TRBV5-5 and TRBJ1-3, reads DAGVTQSPTHLIKTRGQQVTLRCSPISGHKSVSWYQQVLGQGPQFIFQYYEKEERGRGNFPDRFSARQFPNYSSELNVNALLLGDSALYLCASSLGPHRTSSGNTIYFGEGSWLTVV.

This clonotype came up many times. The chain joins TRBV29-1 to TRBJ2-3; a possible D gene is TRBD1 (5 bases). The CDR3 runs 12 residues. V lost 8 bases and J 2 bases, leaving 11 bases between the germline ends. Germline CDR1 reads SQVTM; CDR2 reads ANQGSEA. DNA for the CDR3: TGCAGCCCGGACACCTTCACAGATACGCAGTATTTT. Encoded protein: CSPDTFTDTQYF.

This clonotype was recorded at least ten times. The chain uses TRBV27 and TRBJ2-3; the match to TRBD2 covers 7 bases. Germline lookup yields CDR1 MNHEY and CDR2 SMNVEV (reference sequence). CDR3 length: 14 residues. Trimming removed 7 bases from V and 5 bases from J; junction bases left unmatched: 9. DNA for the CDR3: TGTGCCAGCACCCCGGGACTATCGGGAGATACGCAGTATTTT. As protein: CASTPGLSGDTQYF.

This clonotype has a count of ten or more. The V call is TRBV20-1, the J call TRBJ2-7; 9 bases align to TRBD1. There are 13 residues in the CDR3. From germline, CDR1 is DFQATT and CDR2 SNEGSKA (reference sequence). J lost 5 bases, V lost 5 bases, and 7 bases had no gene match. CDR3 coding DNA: TGCAGTGCTCCCGGGACAGGGATCCACGAGCAGTACTTC. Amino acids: CSAPGTGIHEQYF.

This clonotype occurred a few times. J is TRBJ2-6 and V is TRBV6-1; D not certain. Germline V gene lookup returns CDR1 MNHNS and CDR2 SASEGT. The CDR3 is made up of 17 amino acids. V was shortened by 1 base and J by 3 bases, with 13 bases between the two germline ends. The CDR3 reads CASSEGAPARGANVLTF. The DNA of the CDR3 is TGTGCCAGCAGTGAAGGCGCGCCGGCGCGTGGGGCCAACGTCCTGACTTTC.

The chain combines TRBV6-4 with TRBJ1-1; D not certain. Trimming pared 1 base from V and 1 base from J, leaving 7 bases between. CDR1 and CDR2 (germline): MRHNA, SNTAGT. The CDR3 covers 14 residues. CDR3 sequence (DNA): TGTGCCAGCAGTGACTACAGAGGGAACACTGAAGCTTTCTTT. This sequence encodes CASSDYRGNTEAFF.